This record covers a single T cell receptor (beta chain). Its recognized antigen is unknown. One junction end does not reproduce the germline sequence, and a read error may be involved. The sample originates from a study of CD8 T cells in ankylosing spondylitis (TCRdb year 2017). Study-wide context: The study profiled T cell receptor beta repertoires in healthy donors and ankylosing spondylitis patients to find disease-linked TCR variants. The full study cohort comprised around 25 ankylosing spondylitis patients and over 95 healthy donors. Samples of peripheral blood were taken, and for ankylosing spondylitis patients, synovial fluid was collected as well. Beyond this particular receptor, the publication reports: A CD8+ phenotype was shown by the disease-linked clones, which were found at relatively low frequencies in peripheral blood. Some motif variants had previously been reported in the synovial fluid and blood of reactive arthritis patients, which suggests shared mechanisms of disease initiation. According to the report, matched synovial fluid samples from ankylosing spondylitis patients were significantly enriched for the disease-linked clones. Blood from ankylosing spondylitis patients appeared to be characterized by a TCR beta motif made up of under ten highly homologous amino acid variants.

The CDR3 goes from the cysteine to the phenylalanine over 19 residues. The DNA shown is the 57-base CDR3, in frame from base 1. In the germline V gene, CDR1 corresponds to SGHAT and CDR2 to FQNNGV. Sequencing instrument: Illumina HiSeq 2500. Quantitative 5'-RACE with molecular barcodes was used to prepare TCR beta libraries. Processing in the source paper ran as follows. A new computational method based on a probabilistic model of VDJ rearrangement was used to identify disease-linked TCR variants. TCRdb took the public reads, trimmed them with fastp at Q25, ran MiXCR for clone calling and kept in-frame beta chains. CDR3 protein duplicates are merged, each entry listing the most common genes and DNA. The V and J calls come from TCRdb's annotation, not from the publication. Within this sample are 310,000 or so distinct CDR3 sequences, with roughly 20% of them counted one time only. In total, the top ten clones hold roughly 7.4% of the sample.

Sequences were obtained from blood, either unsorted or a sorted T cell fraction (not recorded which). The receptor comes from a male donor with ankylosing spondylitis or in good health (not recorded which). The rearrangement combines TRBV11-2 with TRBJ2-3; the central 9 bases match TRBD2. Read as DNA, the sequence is TGTGTCAGCAGCTTTGGGACTAGCCTGTTGAATACACCGAAAGATACGCAGTATTTT. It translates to CVSSFGTSLLNTPKDTQYF.